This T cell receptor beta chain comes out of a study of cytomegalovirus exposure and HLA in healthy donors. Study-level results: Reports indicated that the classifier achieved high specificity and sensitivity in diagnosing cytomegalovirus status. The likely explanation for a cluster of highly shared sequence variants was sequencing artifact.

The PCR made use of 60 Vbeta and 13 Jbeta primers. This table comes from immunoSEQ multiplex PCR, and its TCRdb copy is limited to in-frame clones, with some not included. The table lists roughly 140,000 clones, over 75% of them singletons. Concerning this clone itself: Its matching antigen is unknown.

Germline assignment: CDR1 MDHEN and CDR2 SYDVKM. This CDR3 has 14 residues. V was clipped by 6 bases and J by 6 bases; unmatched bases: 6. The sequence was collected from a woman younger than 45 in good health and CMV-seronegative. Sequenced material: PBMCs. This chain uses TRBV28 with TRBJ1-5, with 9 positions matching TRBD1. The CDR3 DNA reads TGTGCCAGCAGCGGGACAGGGACGGCTCAGCCCCAGCATTTT. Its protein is CASSGTGTAQPQHF.